The rows below give T cell receptor beta chains drawn from one sample of a study of shared clonotypes between healthy human individuals. Assay used: immunoSEQ multiplex PCR; TCRdb lists only in-frame clones, some missing. The sample lists fewer than 1.6 million clones, about 98.5% seen once, with under 0.45% in the top ten. Sequenced input: naive CD4+ T cells sorted from blood. These receptors all stem from a man aged 30 to 39 in good health. CDR3s include the opening cysteine and the closing phenylalanine or tryptophan. The order of the fields is clone size, D gene, J gene, V gene, CDR3 DNA, CDR3 protein. D genes are given only for firm matches. Rows give clone size only sometimes, using once, few, many, or a class for an expanded clone.

>once|TRBD2|TRBJ2-5|TRBV5-1
TGCGCCAGCAACCTGGGACTAGCGGGAGTCGGGTACCAAGAGACCCAGTACTTC
CASNLGLAGVGYQETQYF
>NA|NA|TRBJ2-1|TRBV18
TGTGCCAGCGCCCGGGAAAGGGGTTACAATGAGCAGTTCTTC
CASARERGYNEQFF
>NA|NA|TRBJ2-1|TRBV6-5
TGTGCCAGCAGGCTAAGCTCCTACAATGAGCAGTTCTTC
CASRLSSYNEQFF
>NA|NA|TRBJ2-1|TRBV7-6
TGTGCCAGCAGCTTTAGGGCCCATGAGCAGTTCTTC
CASSFRAHEQFF
>NA|NA|TRBJ1-5|TRBV27
TGTGCCAGCAGTCCCTGGGAGGGCTCGGGCAATCAGCCCCAGCATTTT
CASSPWEGSGNQPQHF
>NA|NA|TRBJ2-7|TRBV5-6
TGTGCCAGCAGCCAAGGGCCCACCAAAGCCTACGAGCAGTACTTC
CASSQGPTKAYEQYF
>NA|TRBD1|TRBJ1-3|TRBV7-9
TGTGCCAGCAGCTTGTGGGACAGGGTCGGAAACACCATATATTTT
CASSLWDRVGNTIYF
>NA|NA|TRBJ2-1|TRBV11-3
TGTGCCAGCAGCTTAGTAGGGGATTACAATGAGCAGTTCTTC
CASSLVGDYNEQFF
>NA|NA|TRBJ2-7|TRBV28
TGTGCCACTGAGCGGATCGAGCAGTACTTC
CATERIEQYF
>NA|NA|TRBJ2-7|TRBV18
TGTGCCAGCTCACGGGACCTCGAATCCTACGAGCAGTACTTC
CASSRDLESYEQYF
>NA|NA|TRBJ1-2|TRBV9
TGTGCCAGCAGCGTCGGTCAGGGGCTTGGATATGGCTACACCTTC
CASSVGQGLGYGYTF
>NA|NA|TRBJ2-3|TRBV9
TGTGCCAGCAGCCGCGGGGGCTACACAGATACGCAGTATTTT
CASSRGGYTDTQYF
>NA|TRBD2|TRBJ2-2|TRBV5-1
TGCGCCAGCAGCTTAAGAGCGGGAGCCGGGGAGCTGTTTTTT
CASSLRAGAGELFF
>NA|TRBD1|TRBJ2-7|TRBV27
TGTGCCAGCAGGGGCAGGGGGCTCGGTACGTACGAGCAGTACTTC
CASRGRGLGTYEQYF
>NA|NA|TRBJ1-5|TRBV18
TGTGCCAGCTCGCCCGGGGGGACGCGAGGACCCCAGCATTTT
CASSPGGTRGPQHF
>NA|TRBD2|TRBJ2-1|TRBV5-5
TGTGCCAGCAGCTGGGGACAAGAGAGCGGGAGGCTTTACAATGAGCAGTTCTTC
CASSWGQESGRLYNEQFF
>NA|NA|TRBJ2-3|TRBV5-1
TGCGCCAGCAGCTTGGCTATTGAAGATACGCAGTATTTT
CASSLAIEDTQYF
>NA|NA|TRBJ2-2|TRBV7-2
TGTGCCAGCAGCTTTTCGGGTTCTATATTCCTTAACACCGGGGAGCTGTTTTTT
CASSFSGSIFLNTGELFF
>NA|TRBD2|TRBJ2-5|TRBV4-1
TGCGCCAGCAGGCACTTGGGACTAGCGGGTGGGTCTCTGCAAGAAGAGACCCAGTACTTC
CASRHLGLAGGSLQEETQYF
>NA|NA|TRBJ1-1|TRBV5-1
TGCGCCAGCAGCATCCAGGGTAACACTGAAGCTTTCTTT
CASSIQGNTEAFF
>NA|TRBD2|TRBJ2-7|TRBV5-4
TGTGCCAGCAGCTTGGGTCCGGGACTAGCTTACTACGAGCAGTACTTC
CASSLGPGLAYYEQYF
>NA|TRBD2|TRBJ2-1|TRBV11-2
TGTGCCAGCAGGCCGACTAGCGGGAGGGCCGACTACTACTACAATGAGCAGTTCTTC
CASRPTSGRADYYYNEQFF
>NA|NA|TRBJ2-1|TRBV18
TGTGCCAGCTCACCACGACAGGGAGGGATCCCCTACAATGAGCAGTTCTTC
CASSPRQGGIPYNEQFF
>NA|NA|TRBJ2-7|TRBV7-9
TGTGCCAGCAGCTTAGACTGGGGCTCTCTCTCCTACGAGCAGTACTTC
CASSLDWGSLSYEQYF
>NA|NA|TRBJ2-7|TRBV5-4
TGTGCCAGCAGCTTGCGACCGACTTCCCCCTCCTACGAGCAGTACTTC
CASSLRPTSPSYEQYF
>NA|TRBD1|TRBJ2-7|TRBV19
TGTGCCAGTAGTATCACGGGACAGCTCTACGAGCAGTACTTC
CASSITGQLYEQYF
>NA|NA|TRBJ2-7|TRBV5-4
TGTGCCAGCAGCTTGCGAATCAAAGAAGGATCTCCCTACGAGCAGTACTTC
CASSLRIKEGSPYEQYF
>NA|TRBD1|TRBJ1-1|TRBV6-1
TGTGCCAGCAGTCTATCCGGGACAGCTGAAGCTTTCTTT
CASSLSGTAEAFF
>NA|NA|TRBJ1-2|TRBV7-2
TGTGCCAGCAGCCCCTATATGCCGAGGGGCTACACCTTC
CASSPYMPRGYTF
>NA|TRBD2|TRBJ2-1|TRBV30
TGTGCCTGGAGTGGGAGCCGGACTAGCGGGATATTCAATGAGCAGTTCTTC
CAWSGSRTSGIFNEQFF
>NA|TRBD1|TRBJ1-1|TRBV5-1
TGCGCCAGCAGCCCCCTTCAGGGGGTCGCTGAAGCTTTCTTT
CASSPLQGVAEAFF
>once|TRBD1|TRBJ2-1|TRBV9
TGTGCCAGCAGCTCAACGAGTGGGGGGACAGGGGGCTTCAATGAGCAGTTCTTC
CASSSTSGGTGGFNEQFF
>NA|TRBD1|TRBJ2-3|TRBV11-3
TGTGCCAGCAGCTCGACAGGGGCCACAGATACGCAGTATTTT
CASSSTGATDTQYF
>NA|TRBD2|TRBJ2-5|TRBV29-1
TGCAGCGGCGGGGGGTACCAAGAGACCCAGTACTTC
CSGGGYQETQYF
>once|TRBD2|TRBJ2-5|TRBV29-1
TGCAGCGTAGCGGGAGGGGGAGAGACCCAGTACTTC
CSVAGGGETQYF
>NA|TRBD1|TRBJ2-7|TRBV10-1
TGCGCCAGCTCCAGACAGGGGGCCATCGAGCAGTACTTC
CASSRQGAIEQYF
>NA|NA|TRBJ2-6|TRBV28
TGTGCCAGCAGTTTGTCAAAATCTGGGGCCAACGTCCTGACTTTC
CASSLSKSGANVLTF
>NA|TRBD1|TRBJ1-3|TRBV5-6
TGTGCCAGCAGCTCGCCGACAGGGATGAGCTCTGGAAACACCATATATTTT
CASSSPTGMSSGNTIYF
>NA|NA|TRBJ2-7|TRBV5-1
TGCGCCAGCAGCCTGGGCCTACTAATGGCCGAGCAGTACTTC
CASSLGLLMAEQYF
>NA|NA|TRBJ1-1|TRBV10-2
TGCGCCAGCAGTCTATTCCGATCGAACACTGAAGCTTTCTTT
CASSLFRSNTEAFF
>NA|TRBD2|TRBJ2-1|TRBV18
TGTGCCAGCTCACCAATGACTAGCGGGAGTCGGAATGAGCAGTTCTTC
CASSPMTSGSRNEQFF
>NA|NA|TRBJ2-7|TRBV7-9
TGTGCCAGCAGCTTAGATAGGCAGTCCTACGAGCAGTACTTC
CASSLDRQSYEQYF
>NA|TRBD1|TRBJ2-7|TRBV6-1
TGTGCCAGCGGGCGACAGGGGCCGAGCTCCTACGAGCAGTACTTC
CASGRQGPSSYEQYF
>NA|NA|TRBJ2-3|TRBV5-1
TGCGCCAGCAGCTGGGAACCCACAGATACGCAGTATTTT
CASSWEPTDTQYF
>NA|TRBD1|TRBJ2-1|TRBV19
TGTGCCAGTCGAAGTCCGGGACAGGGAACCCATGAGCAGTTCTTC
CASRSPGQGTHEQFF
>NA|NA|TRBJ2-5|TRBV6-5
TGTGCCAGCAGTCAACGGAGGAAGGAGACCCAGTACTTC
CASSQRRKETQYF
>NA|TRBD1|TRBJ1-3|TRBV18
TGTGCCAGCTCACCACTAACAGGGGTTGGAAACACCATATATTTT
CASSPLTGVGNTIYF
>NA|TRBD1|TRBJ2-1|TRBV5-6
TGTGCCAGCAGTACGGTGGAAGGACAGGGGGCGGATGAGCAGTTCTTC
CASSTVEGQGADEQFF
>once|NA|TRBJ1-1|TRBV10-2
TGCGCCAGCAGTGAGTCTTGGAACACTGAAGCTTTCTTT
CASSESWNTEAFF
>NA|NA|TRBJ1-1|TRBV2
TGTGCCAGCAGTGAATCTAAGATCGCGTGGACTGAAGCTTTCTTT
CASSESKIAWTEAFF
>NA|NA|TRBJ2-1|TRBV7-9
TGTGCCAGCAGCTTTGGGGGGTACAATGAGCAGTTCTTC
CASSFGGYNEQFF
>NA|TRBD2|TRBJ2-1|TRBV7-9
TGTGCCAGCAGCGTGGGGGGACTAGCGGGAGTAATAAGTGAGCAGTTCTTC
CASSVGGLAGVISEQFF
>NA|TRBD2|TRBJ2-1|TRBV7-9
TGTGCCAGCAGCCCCCATGCACTAGCGGGAGGAACAAGTGAGCAGTTCTTC
CASSPHALAGGTSEQFF
>NA|TRBD2|TRBJ2-7|TRBV25-1
TGTGCCAGCAGGGCTAGCGGGAGTTACGAGCAGTACTTC
CASRASGSYEQYF
>NA|TRBD2|TRBJ2-7|TRBV7-2
TGTGCCAGCAGCAGGACTAGCGGGAGATACTCCTACGAGCAGTACTTC
CASSRTSGRYSYEQYF
>NA|TRBD2|TRBJ2-3|TRBV19
TGTGCCAGTAGTATAGCGTTAGCGGGATTTATAGATACGCAGTATTTT
CASSIALAGFIDTQYF
>NA|NA|TRBJ2-2|TRBV5-1
TGCGCCAGCAGAAGCGTTAACACCGGGGAGCTGTTTTTT
CASRSVNTGELFF